This T cell receptor (beta chain) derives from a study of CD8+ T cells in alopecia areata. It was cDNA, reverse transcribed from extracted RNA, that served as the sequencing template. Assay used: immunoSEQ multiplex PCR; TCRdb lists only in-frame clones, some missing. The sample holds tens of thousands of clones, around three quarters seen once. The V and J ends lost 2 bases and 5 bases, in that order; junction bases with no gene match: 13. Germline CDR1 SGHAT, CDR2 FQNNGV. The CDR3 has 18 amino acids. Broader study findings: Especially in alopecia totalis/universalis, lesional scalp showed greater clonality than normal scalp did. TCR sharing across patients was less clear than in mice, possibly HLA-related.

Collected material from alopecia areata patients comprised lesional scalp punch biopsies and peripheral blood. PBMCs, the starting material, were the source of sorted CD4+ and CD8+ T cells. On this clone itself: Its antigen remains unidentified.

J is TRBJ2-3 and V is TRBV11-2, with 10 nucleotides matching TRBD2. The TCR originated in a human donor with alopecia areata. The sample consisted of NKG2D-low CD8+ T cells sorted from blood. The CDR3, as DNA: TGTGCCAGCAGCTTACTTATAGCGGGAGGAGGCTGGGAAGATACGCAGTATTTT. Its protein product is CASSLLIAGGGWEDTQYF.